Sequencing of this T cell receptor beta chain was carried out in a study of chemoradiotherapy in HPV16-positive cancers. The CDR3 spans 15 residues. V lost 7 bases, J lost 8 bases, and 23 bases lay in between. Germline-derived CDR1 and CDR2 are MNHEY and SMNVEV (reference sequence). Repertoires were sampled repeatedly during chemoradiotherapy. Clones were read by immunoSEQ multiplex PCR, and TCRdb kept only the in-frame ones, dropping some. This table has approximately 5,400 clones, about nine tenths appearing once. Overall study results and limits: Candidate HPV-specific clones and E7-related TCR motifs grew in tumor during treatment.

Remarks on this clone: Its target is unknown.

J is TRBJ1-2 and V is TRBV27; D ambiguous. The clonotype originates from a human donor with HPV-associated anogenital cancer. The sample consisted of blood, taken from a patient who underwent chemoradiotherapy. CDR3 coding DNA: TGTGCCAGCACGGCCTCCCCGGGAGGCGGAGAAGGCTACACCTTC. Its protein product is CASTASPGGGEGYTF.